The entry below describes one T cell receptor beta chain. Recruits, aged about 18 to 95 years, lived in about two dozen US areas. Participants' reported clinical history set cohort assignment. The repertoire was sequenced with immunoSEQ multiplex PCR; TCRdb's copy has only in-frame clones and lacks some. The sample has under 150,000 clones, approximately 84% seen once. These data originate in a study of blood T cell repertoires in COVID-19. As for the study in general: Spain, Italy and the United States supplied samples that represented acute and convalescent COVID-19. Sources were T cells, B-cell-depleted T cells, or PBMCs; the material itself was cDNA or gDNA.

This receptor was identified in a middle-aged man in a cohort exposed to, infected with or recovered from COVID-19 (not recorded which). The source material was PBMCs or T cells enriched from blood (not recorded which).

This CDR3 is CASSLAQGYGYTF. The CDR3 region has the DNA TGCGCCAGCAGCTTGGCGCAGGGCTATGGCTACACCTTC. The chain is built from TRBV5-1 and TRBJ1-2, with D tentatively TRBD1 (5 bases). V was shortened by 0 bases and J by 4 bases, with 7 bases between the two germline ends. Germline CDR1 reads SGHRS; CDR2 reads YFSETQ. The CDR3 length is 13 residues. Supplemented by reference TRBV5-1 and TRBJ1-2, the full variable domain reads KAGVTQTPRYLIKTRGQQVTLSCSPISGHRSVSWYQQTPGQGLQFLFEYFSETQRNKGNFPGRFSGRQFSNSRSEMNVSTLELGDSALYLCASSLAQGYGYTFGSGTRLTVV.